The T cell receptor beta chain described here comes from a study of shared T cell receptors in the human thymus (dated by TCRdb to the early 2020s). Some background on the complete study: The study examined how self-reactive, shared T-cell receptor alpha chains are generated in the human thymus.

To prepare the library, the immunoSEQ multiplex PCR assay was applied. The table was pulled from immuneACCESS by TCRdb, which kept in-frame rearrangements only. Such tables lose some clones; where checked, under half of the loss comes from unresolved V genes, and the rest has no known cause. This sample has hundreds of thousands of clones in its table, and approximately 85% of those were observed once. Jointly, the top ten make up around 0.0094% of the sample. Comment on this clone: Its antigen is unknown. Base qualities were left out, and no much larger clone turns up one base away.

According to the germline V gene (reference sequence), CDR1 reads SGHKS and CDR2 reads YYEKEE. Trimming removed 0 bases from V and 4 bases from J; the gene matches leave 10 bases unexplained. The CDR3 runs 17 amino acids, cysteine and phenylalanine included. The retained sequence is limited to the CDR3, 51 bases, with the frame set at the first base. The same data also contributed to another study, on human thymus T cells. As the second publication notes: In Finland, the donors were immunologically healthy infants who were having open corrective cardiac surgery for congenital heart defects. The thymus tissue came from surgical resects taken out during corrective cardiac surgery. Both the thymic and the peripheral blood repertoires appeared to show biased V and J gene segment usage. The related research reported highly overlapping thymic TCR repertoires among unrelated individuals. The study described the TCR alpha and beta repertoires in under 10 infant thymus samples and a few matching peripheral blood samples. Donor ages ranging from roughly 6 to 244 days were recorded, and more than 5 male and two female infants were included in the cohort. Thymocytes were freed from the tissue by mechanical means and kept at -70 degrees C as pellets of roughly 9-34 million cells. Genomic DNA was extracted from frozen cell pellets with a QIAsymphony instrument. TCRB and TCRAD loci were amplified from a standardized quantity of quality-controlled genomic DNA using the immunoSEQ multiplex PCR assay. The V(D)J region was spanned by amplicons of a length sufficient to cover the CDR3 and to identify V and J genes. The amplicons were sequenced on an Illumina platform via the commercial immunoSEQ service. Primer bias and sequencing errors were corrected as previously described, and TCRAD and TCRB were defined on the basis of the IMGT database. Analysis of the repertoires was done with immunoSEQ Analyzer 3.0 and VDJTools and included basic statistics, V/J segment usage, diversity estimates, rarefaction and pairwise overlap. Chao1, ChaoE, Efron-Thisted, Shannon and inverse Simpson indices were used to estimate diversity, which was also estimated on datasets down-sampled to the smallest sample. Repertoire overlap used strict matching of CDR3 nucleotide sequence, V gene and J gene, with Jaccard-based multidimensional scaling clustering. On average, thymus samples yielded about 810,000 unique TCRB clonotypes, whereas blood samples yielded roughly 80,000.

The chain joins TRBV5-5 to TRBJ1-5, with 7 bases aligning to TRBD1. The source is a girl under three years old with a congenital heart defect. Donor details come from another sample of the same person, matched by shared clones. The sample taken for sequencing was thymocytes. The CDR3 reads as follows: CASSLGVQGRRNQPQHF. The DNA sequence is given as TGTGCCAGCAGCTTGGGCGTACAGGGGCGTCGTAATCAGCCCCAGCATTTT.